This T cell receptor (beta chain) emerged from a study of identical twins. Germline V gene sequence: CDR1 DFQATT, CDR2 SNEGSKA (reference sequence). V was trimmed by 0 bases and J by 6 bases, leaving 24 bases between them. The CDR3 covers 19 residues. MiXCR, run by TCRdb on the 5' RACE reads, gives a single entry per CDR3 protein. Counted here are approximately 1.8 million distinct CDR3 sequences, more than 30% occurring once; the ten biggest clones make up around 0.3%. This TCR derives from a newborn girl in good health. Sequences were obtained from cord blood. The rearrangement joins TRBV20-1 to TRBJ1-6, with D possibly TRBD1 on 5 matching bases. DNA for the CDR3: TGCAGTGCTAGAGATCCGGCAAGGCTGCTTATTGGGGCTAATTCACCCCTCCACTTT. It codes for CSARDPARLLIGANSPLHF.